This T cell receptor beta chain was captured by sequencing in a study of shared clonotypes between healthy human individuals. Overall study results and limits: Sorted-subset samples were not fully sequenced, rarefaction indicated.

The CDR3 sequence is 14 residues long. Method: immunoSEQ multiplex PCR; TCRdb's copy keeps in-frame clones and lacks some. Seen here are about 2 million clones, roughly 94% observed once, and the top ten hold 0.1% to 0.15%. Turning to this clone: The antigen is unknown.

CD4+ cells were split into CD45RA+ naive and CD45RA-negative memory subsets. Sequencing was done on a sample of naive CD4+ T cells sorted from blood. Subset of the sample: CD45RA+ positively selected. The source is a man aged 18 to 35 in good health. The V gene is TRBV21-1, the J gene TRBJ2-5; TRBD1 was called by the table and not checked on the DNA. TRBV21-1 counts as a pseudogene. The CDR3 DNA is TGTGCCAGCAGCAAAGACCACAGCCAAGAGACCCAGTACTTC. It is translated as CASSKDHSQETQYF.